The present T cell receptor (beta chain) was sequenced within a study of T cell repertoires in cytomegalovirus infection. The germline V gene has CDR1 SGHVS and CDR2 FNYEAQ. The CDR3 runs to 15 residues. Deletions cut 4 bases from V and 4 bases from J, with 16 bases between. TCRdb recomputed calls from the reads with MiXCR, one row per CDR3 protein. The sample gives 350,000 to 550,000 distinct CDR3 sequences, 31% of which show up once; roughly 13% is in the top ten. What was sequenced was PBMCs. The TCR sequence derives from a human donor in good health (CMV status not recorded). Some clones in this sample may be carry-over from other donors' samples. V is TRBV7-6 and J is TRBJ1-1; D is unresolved. The CDR3, as DNA: TGTGCCAGCAGCTCAGACCCAGCTGGGCTCACTGAAGCTTTCTTT. It codes for CASSSDPAGLTEAFF.